A single sample gave rise to the 5 T cell receptor beta chains below, sequenced in a study of blood T cells in healthy people across ages. PCR was performed a second time for roughly 7 to 11 cycles using a sample-barcoded 5' primer and a J-beta primer mix. TCRdb passed the 5' RACE reads through MiXCR, listing each CDR3 protein once. The table has more than 1,000,000 distinct CDR3 sequences, about 25% seen once. These sequences were also reported in another study, on T cells of mothers and their children.

The sample taken for sequencing was blood. These receptors were collected from a girl under 10 years old in good health.

This clonotype was observed a few times. The rearrangement uses TRBV5-1 and TRBJ1-4; the match to TRBD1 covers 9 bases. The CDR3 loop spans 15 amino acids. Germline V CDR1 and CDR2: SGHRS, YFSETQ. V lost 4 bases to trimming and J lost 8 bases; unmatched junction nucleotides: 9. CDR3 protein: CASSALGQGLEKLFF. CDR3 DNA: TGCGCCAGCAGCGCGTTGGGACAGGGACTCGAAAAACTGTTTTTT.

This clonotype was seen more than once but under ten times. The chain joins TRBV6-2 or TRBV6-3 to TRBJ2-5; D not resolved. The J call may not be correct, given that the DNA end is closer to TRBJ2-7. Germline lookup yields CDR1 MNHEY and CDR2 SVGEGT. This CDR3 is 13 amino acids long. The CDR3 DNA sequence: TGTGCCAGCAGATCCGACACGTCGGGCGAGCAGTACTTC. Translating it yields CASRSDTSGEQYF.

This clonotype has a handful of counts. The chain links TRBV2 to TRBJ1-1; D is unresolved. Germline V gene data show CDR1 as SNHLY and CDR2 as FYNNEI. This CDR3 is built from 13 residues. Trimming removed 4 bases from V and 0 bases from J, with 6 bases in between. CDR3 residues: CASSVQMNTEAFF. In nucleotides, the CDR3 is TGTGCCAGCAGTGTCCAGATGAACACTGAAGCTTTCTTT.

The chain uses TRBV2 and TRBJ2-3; TRBD1 matches at 8 bases. The CDR3 runs 15 residues. V lost 6 bases to trimming and J lost 1 base; unmatched junction nucleotides: 6. Germline CDR1 is SNHLY and CDR2 is FYNNEI. The CDR3 reads CASRDLTGGTDTQYF. In nucleotides, the CDR3 is TGTGCCAGCAGGGACCTGACAGGGGGCACAGATACGCAGTATTTT.

CDR3 sequence (DNA): TGCAGCGTTGACGGCGGGGCGGGAGCAGAGACCCAGTACTTC. Protein product: CSVDGGAGAETQYF. The gene calls are TRBV29-1 and TRBJ2-5; 7 bases are a match to TRBD2. CDR1 and CDR2 from the germline V gene are SQVTM and ANQGSEA. Losses at the gene ends were 3 bases for V and 4 bases for J; bases not matched to a gene: 8. This CDR3 spans 14 amino acids. Supplemented by reference TRBV29-1 and TRBJ2-5, the full variable domain reads SAVISQKPSRDICQRGTSLTIQCQVDSQVTMMFWYRQQPGQSLTLIATANQGSEATYESGFVIDKFPISRPNLTFSTLTVSNMSPEDSSIYLCSVDGGAGAETQYFGPGTRLLVL.